Following are 32 T cell receptor beta chains from one sample sequenced in a study of blood T cell repertoires in COVID-19. The assay was immunoSEQ multiplex PCR, and TCRdb's table has in-frame clones only and misses some. The sample yields under 300,000 clones, over 75% seen once. Sequencing was carried out using PBMCs or T cells enriched from blood (not recorded which). Every receptor here comes from a woman aged 50 to 65 who had recovered from COVID-19.

The chain uses TRBV15 and TRBJ2-2; 12 nucleotides match TRBD2. CDR3 length: 16 residues. Germline lookup yields CDR1 LNHNV and CDR2 YYDKDF (reference sequence). With V trimmed by 0 bases and J by 7 bases, 3 bases remained unmatched. Here the CDR3 reads CATSRELAGGGGELFF. In DNA form, the CDR3 reads TGTGCCACCAGCAGAGAACTAGCGGGAGGAGGCGGGGAGCTGTTTTTT.

The chain uses TRBV12-3 or TRBV12-4 and TRBJ2-7; D is possibly TRBD2 (5 bases). This CDR3 has 11 amino acids. Trimming left V 3 bases short and J 7 bases short, with 7 bases between. The CDR3 sequence is CASSFREEQYF. The CDR3 nucleotides are TGTGCCAGCAGTTTTCGGGAAGAGCAGTACTTC.

The chain has TRBV6-5 and TRBJ1-1, with a weak D call TRBD1 (6 bases). CDR1 and CDR2 (germline): MNHEY, SVGAGI. The length of the CDR3 is 16 residues. Trimming removed 0 bases from V and 1 base from J, with 12 bases in between. Here the CDR3 DNA reads TGTGCCAGCAGTTACTCCGAGGCGACAGGGAACACTGAAGCTTTCTTT. Its protein product is CASSYSEATGNTEAFF.

This chain joins TRBV7-9 and TRBJ2-3, with 8 nucleotides matching TRBD2. With 1 base clipped from V and 0 bases from J, the junction kept 3 bases outside the gene matches. The CDR3 covers 16 residues. From germline, CDR1 is SEHNR and CDR2 FQNEAQ (reference sequence). The chain's CDR3 is CASSLEAGGSTDTQYF. CDR3 sequence (DNA): TGTGCCAGCAGCTTAGAGGCGGGAGGCAGCACAGATACGCAGTATTTT.

The count of this clone is one. The CDR3 DNA reads TGTGCCAGCAGCCTCAAGGGGGGCACAGATACGCAGTATTTT. Encoded protein: CASSLKGGTDTQYF. This chain uses TRBV7-9 with TRBJ2-3, with D possibly TRBD1 on 6 matching bases. Trimming left V 5 bases short and J 1 base short, with 10 bases between. CDR1 is SEHNR, CDR2 FQNEAQ, per germline (reference sequence). The CDR3 loop spans 14 amino acids.

The gene calls are TRBV11-3 and TRBJ2-3; D remains unclear. Trimming left V 1 base short and J 0 bases short, with 8 bases between. Germline lookup yields CDR1 SGHNT and CDR2 YENEEA. The CDR3 extends over 15 amino acids. CDR3 in amino acids: CASSLAGSSTDTQYF. CDR3 coding DNA: TGTGCCAGCAGCTTAGCAGGTTCTAGCACAGATACGCAGTATTTT.

The J gene is TRBJ1-2, the V gene TRBV6-1, with 9 bases matching TRBD1. Trimming removed 1 base from V and 5 bases from J; junction bases left unmatched: 2. Germline-derived CDR1 and CDR2 are MNHNS and SASEGT. The CDR3 covers 14 residues. CDR3 protein: CASSEDRGLYGYTF. DNA for the CDR3: TGTGCCAGCAGTGAAGACAGGGGGCTTTATGGCTACACCTTC.

J is TRBJ1-4 and V is TRBV23-1; 9 bases are a match to TRBD1. TRBV23-1 is noted as an ORF with a role that remains uncertain. The CDR3 covers 17 residues. V was clipped by 5 bases and J by 1 base; unmatched bases: 8. CDR3 DNA sequence: TGCGCCAGCAGTTCCCGGGACAGGGTAGGAACTAATGAAAAACTGTTTTTT. This codes for CASSSRDRVGTNEKLFF.

The rearrangement links TRBV19 to TRBJ1-5; D not resolved. This CDR3 is 16 amino acids long. Germline V gene sequence: CDR1 LNHDA, CDR2 SQIVND (reference sequence). Trimming pared 1 base from V and 6 bases from J, leaving 16 bases between. In DNA form, the CDR3 reads TGTGCCAGTAGTATAGGGGGAGGGAGCGGAAGTCAGCCCCAGCATTTT. The encoded protein is CASSIGGGSGSQPQHF.

In DNA, the CDR3 is TGTGCCAGCAGTTTTTCCGGGACAGGGGGCTTTGGTTCCTACAATGAGCAGTTCTTC. It encodes CASSFSGTGGFGSYNEQFF. The genes are TRBV6-2 or TRBV6-3 and TRBJ2-1, with TRBD1 identical over 12 bases. The germline V gene encodes CDR1 MNHEY and CDR2 SVGEGT. After removal of 4 bases from V and 1 base from J, the junction contained 11 bases not matched to a gene. This CDR3 spans 19 amino acids.

The rearrangement uses TRBV3-1 (or the pseudogene TRBV3-2) and TRBJ2-3, with D unclear. V was clipped by 0 bases and J by 6 bases, with 7 bases between them. This CDR3 region has 13 residues. Germline lookup yields CDR1 LGHDT and CDR2 YNNKEL (reference sequence). CDR3 residues: CASSQDPRDTQYF. The CDR3 DNA reads TGTGCCAGCAGCCAAGATCCCCGTGATACGCAGTATTTT.

J is TRBJ1-1 and V is TRBV9; no reliable D call. This CDR3 comprises 16 residues. The germline V gene encodes CDR1 SGDLS and CDR2 YYNGEE. Trimming removed 0 bases at V and 8 bases at J, with 20 bases between. The CDR3, as DNA: TGTGCCAGCAGCGTAGTAGCCCCTGCCGGGGAGAGGGAAGCTTTCTTT. Amino acid sequence: CASSVVAPAGEREAFF.

The CDR3 nucleotides read TGCGCCAGCACTGGGAGGTACCAAGAGACCCAGTACTTC. Translation gives CASTGRYQETQYF. V usage is TRBV5-1 and J usage is TRBJ2-5, with a possible D match to TRBD2 (6 bases). Germline V gene sequence: CDR1 SGHRS, CDR2 YFSETQ. Trimming shortened V by 6 bases and J by 0 bases, and 9 bases separated the two germline ends. This CDR3 contains 13 residues.

The chain links TRBV6-5 to TRBJ1-3; D gene uncertain. V was clipped by 6 bases and J by 0 bases, with 9 bases between them. The CDR3 extends over 14 amino acids. CDR1 is MNHEY, CDR2 SVGAGI, per germline. The CDR3 nucleotides are TGTGCCAGCAGGTCTCCGAGCTCTGGAAACACCATATATTTT. As protein: CASRSPSSGNTIYF.

The chain combines TRBV7-2 with TRBJ1-1; 12 nucleotides agree with TRBD1. V shed 4 bases and J 3 bases; nucleotides not matched to a gene: 3. Per germline, CDR1 SGHTA and CDR2 FQGNSA. This CDR3 has 15 residues. The CDR3 sequence: CASSWGQGADTEAFF. The CDR3 nucleotides read TGTGCCAGCAGCTGGGGACAGGGGGCCGACACTGAAGCTTTCTTT.

The chain couples TRBV14 to TRBJ2-1; 7 nucleotides match TRBD2. There are 16 residues in the CDR3. V lost 4 bases, J lost 0 bases, and 6 bases stayed unmatched. Germline assignment: CDR1 SGHDN and CDR2 FVKESK. The CDR3 DNA reads as TGTGCCAGCAGCCCCAGAGCGGGAAGCTCCTACAATGAGCAGTTCTTC. It codes for CASSPRAGSSYNEQFF.

This sequence joins TRBV12-5 and TRBJ1-1; no firm D call. The V gene's germline CDR1 is LGHNT and CDR2 FRNRAP. The CDR3 has 12 amino acids. Trimming pared 6 bases from V and 3 bases from J, leaving 8 bases between. CDR3 in DNA: TGTGCTAGTGGATTCGGGGACACTGAAGCTTTCTTT. This codes for CASGFGDTEAFF.

This clone was counted only a few times. The chain uses TRBV6-4 and TRBJ2-1; 7 nucleotides agree with TRBD2. The CDR3 covers 16 residues. Germline V gives CDR1 MRHNA, CDR2 SNTAGT. V was clipped by 6 bases and J by 0 bases; unmatched bases: 8. Here the CDR3 reads CASSPGGGSSYNEQFF. Here the CDR3 DNA reads TGTGCCAGCAGCCCCGGGGGAGGGAGCTCCTACAATGAGCAGTTCTTC.

The gene calls are TRBV7-9 and TRBJ2-7; 7 bases are shared with TRBD1. CDR3 size: 15 residues. Per the germline V gene, CDR1 is SEHNR and CDR2 is FQNEAQ (reference sequence). The junction had 7 bases not matched to a gene; V was cut back by 3 bases and J by 2 bases. The CDR3 DNA follows: TGTGCCAGCAGCTTTGCCACGGGACAGACCTACGAGCAGTACTTC. Protein product: CASSFATGQTYEQYF.

The V call is TRBV28, the J call TRBJ1-1; D is unclear. The germline V gene encodes CDR1 MDHEN and CDR2 SYDVKM. V lost 5 bases and J lost 1, with 11 bases in between. The CDR3 is 14 amino acids. The CDR3 loop reads CASSPAPGNTEAFF. CDR3 nucleotide sequence: TGTGCCAGCAGTCCCGCACCAGGGAACACTGAAGCTTTCTTT.

This sequence joins TRBV13 and TRBJ1-4; 10 bases match TRBD1. The J segment lost 6 bases and the V segment lost 3 bases, leaving 10 bases of the junction unmatched. This CDR3 has 17 amino acids. Germline V CDR1 and CDR2: PRHDT, FYEKMQ (reference sequence). The CDR3 nucleotides are TGTGCCAGCAGCTTGGGGGGGACAGGGGCCTTGGATGAAAAACTGTTTTTT. Protein product: CASSLGGTGALDEKLFF.

This chain links TRBV7-9 with TRBJ2-2, with TRBD2 matching 7 bases. CDR1 and CDR2 from the germline V gene are SEHNR and FQNEAQ (reference sequence). J gave up 7 bases and V 3 bases, and 11 bases lay outside the gene matches. The CDR3 loop spans 16 amino acids. CDR3 DNA: TGTGCCAGCAGCTTCGGTCACCGGGACTACTTCGGGGAGCTGTTTTTT. Its translation: CASSFGHRDYFGELFF.

The rearrangement links TRBV14 to TRBJ2-1; 10 bases are shared with TRBD1. The V gene's germline CDR1 is SGHDN and CDR2 FVKESK. This CDR3 is built from 16 residues. After removal of 4 bases from V and 5 bases from J, the junction contained 8 bases not matched to a gene. The CDR3 DNA sequence: TGTGCCAGCAGCCTATCTCCGGGACAGGGGAACAATGAGCAGTTCTTC. Protein: CASSLSPGQGNNEQFF.

This clone was seen more than once but under ten times. CDR3 in DNA: TGTGCCAGCAGTCACCTGACAGGGGGAAATGAAAAACTGTTTTTT. Translation: CASSHLTGGNEKLFF. V usage is TRBV28 and J usage is TRBJ1-4; 9 positions agree with TRBD1. CDR1 is MDHEN and CDR2 is SYDVKM in the germline V gene. The ends lost 5 bases at V and 5 bases at J; junction bases unmatched: 6. CDR3 length: 15 amino acids. Looking up the rest from reference TRBV28 and TRBJ1-4 gives the full variable domain: DVKVTQSSRYLVKRTGEKVFLECVQDMDHENMFWYRQDPGLGLRLIYFSYDVKMKEKGDIPEGYSVSREKKERFSLILESASTNQTSMYLCASSHLTGGNEKLFFGSGTQLSVL.

V usage is TRBV7-2 and J usage is TRBJ1-1, with D hard to call. V lost 3 bases to trimming and J lost 6 bases, with 11 bases between them. The CDR3 loop spans 13 amino acids. Germline V gene sequence: CDR1 SGHTA, CDR2 FQGNSA. CDR3 DNA: TGTGCCAGCAGCTTGTTAGGTAGCCCTGAAGCTTTCTTT. The encoded protein is CASSLLGSPEAFF.

This clone showed up just a few times. This chain connects TRBV19 to TRBJ2-6; D is unclear. From germline, CDR1 is LNHDA and CDR2 SQIVND (reference sequence). V was pared by 7 bases and J by 0 bases, with 22 bases between. The CDR3 length is 19 residues. The CDR3 loop is CASTPRPSMWSSGANVLTF. CDR3 DNA: TGTGCCAGTACCCCAAGGCCGTCGATGTGGAGCTCTGGGGCCAACGTCCTGACTTTC.

This clone was observed a single time. The chain carries TRBV2 and TRBJ1-1, with 8 bases lining up with TRBD1. CDR1 SNHLY and CDR2 FYNNEI come from the germline V gene. This CDR3 has 15 amino acids. V gave up 2 bases and J gave up 11 bases; unmatched junction bases: 13. The CDR3, as DNA: TGTGCCAGCAGTGAAAACGGACAGGGTATACTTGTTGCTTTCTTT. Amino acid sequence: CASSENGQGILVAFF.

The chain combines TRBV5-4 with TRBJ2-7, with 10 bases aligning to TRBD2. V dropped 3 bases and J dropped 2; count of bases not matched to a gene: 8. The CDR3 runs 16 residues. Germline CDR1 is SGHNT and CDR2 is YYREEE (reference sequence). CDR3 nucleotide sequence: TGTGCCAGCAGCTCGGGAGGCCTAGCGGGAGCCTACGAGCAGTACTTC. Translation: CASSSGGLAGAYEQYF.

The chain employs TRBV19 and TRBJ2-2; D is undetermined. The germline CDR1 and CDR2 sequences are LNHDA and SQIVND (reference sequence). The V end was cut by 5 bases, the J end by 4 bases, with 14 bases between. CDR3 length: 15 amino acids. Written as DNA, the CDR3 is TGTGCCAGTAGTCTCGACCAACCGGGCACCGGGGAGCTGTTTTTT. The encoded protein is CASSLDQPGTGELFF.

CDR3 sequence reads: CASSYLYSGSRGELFF. The DNA for the CDR3 is TGTGCCAGCAGTTACCTTTACAGCGGGTCTCGTGGGGAGCTGTTTTTT. The V gene is TRBV6-5, the J gene TRBJ2-2; TRBD2 is a possible D gene (6 bases). The CDR3 loop spans 16 amino acids. Germline V lookup: CDR1 MNHEY, CDR2 SVGAGI. Trimming shortened V by 2 bases and J by 8 bases, and 18 bases separated the two germline ends.

The chain employs TRBV28 and TRBJ2-1, with TRBD2 as a possible D gene (5 bases). The CDR3 sequence is 16 residues long. Germline CDR1 reads MDHEN; CDR2 reads SYDVKM. Trimming shortened V by 2 bases and J by 7 bases, and 18 bases separated the two germline ends. CDR3 sequence reads: CASSLQHGLGLNEQFF. The CDR3 bases are TGTGCCAGCAGTTTACAGCACGGACTTGGGTTAAATGAGCAGTTCTTC.

The chain has TRBV3-1 (or the pseudogene TRBV3-2) and TRBJ1-2, with a possible D match to TRBD1 (5 bases). The germline V gene encodes CDR1 LGHDT and CDR2 YNNKEL (reference sequence). Deletions cut 5 bases from V and 6 bases from J, with 19 bases between. CDR3 length equals 15 residues. The DNA of the CDR3 is TGTGCCAGCAGCACCCGACAGATTGCTTCCCATGGCTACACCTTC. Translating it yields CASSTRQIASHGYTF.